Listed below are T cell receptor beta chains from one sample, sequenced in a study of T cells in tuberculosis. Measured with immunoSEQ multiplex PCR; TCRdb has only the in-frame clones, and not every one. The profile shows about 7,700 clones, around 95% of them singletons. Sequencing was done on a sample of PBMCs. The receptors here all came from an adult with tuberculosis. The CDR3 runs from the conserved cysteine through the conserved F or W. Fields, in order: J gene, V gene, D gene, clone size, CDR3 DNA, CDR3 protein. D genes are given only for firm matches. The size of a clone is reported for some rows only, either as once, few or many, or as a class for expanded clones.

TRBJ1-2	TRBV9	.	.	TGTGCCAGCAGCGGGGGAGGAGACGGGAGGGGAGGCTACACCTTC	CASSGGGDGRGGYTF
TRBJ1-1	TRBV6-1	TRBD1	.	TGTGCCAGCAGAAGGGACAGTTCTACTGAAGCTTTCTTT	CASRRDSSTEAFF
TRBJ1-1	TRBV9	.	.	TGTGCCAGCAGCGTACAGGCGGGGTTGAACACTGAAGCTTTCTTT	CASSVQAGLNTEAFF
TRBJ1-2	TRBV5-4	.	.	TGTGCCAGCAGCATAGACAGCTATGGCTACACCTTC	CASSIDSYGYTF
TRBJ2-1	TRBV19	TRBD2	.	TGTGCCAGTACGGGACTAGCGGGAGTAAATGAGCAGTTCTTC	CASTGLAGVNEQFF
TRBJ2-7	TRBV27	.	.	TGTGCCAGCAGTTTCAGACAGGACTACGAGCAGTACTTC	CASSFRQDYEQYF
TRBJ1-2	TRBV11-2	.	once	TGTGCCAGCAGCTTAGCCGGGTCGGCCTACACCTTC	CASSLAGSAYTF
TRBJ2-2	TRBV30	.	.	TGTGCCTGGAGCGGGACTCGCGCGAACACCGGGGAGCTGTTTTTT	CAWSGTRANTGELFF
TRBJ2-2	TRBV7-3	.	.	TGTGCCAGCAGCTCAGGGGATCTCGGGGAGCTGTTTTTT	CASSSGDLGELFF
TRBJ2-7	TRBV30	.	.	TGTGCCTGGAGTGAGACGTGGGGCAGGATGTACGAGCAGTACTTC	CAWSETWGRMYEQYF
TRBJ2-5	TRBV9	.	.	TGTGCCAGCAGCCCCCGGGTCGACGGGGAGACCCAGTACTTC	CASSPRVDGETQYF
TRBJ2-1	TRBV21-1	.	once	TGTGCCACACTAACTAGCGAGCAGTTCTTC	CATLTSEQFF
TRBJ1-4	TRBV18	.	.	TGTGCCAGCTCACCGGGGTGGCAGGGCGGTGAAAAACTGTTTTTT	CASSPGWQGGEKLFF
TRBJ1-1	TRBV19	TRBD1	.	TGTGCCAGTAGTCCGGGACAGGGGATGAACACTGAAGCTTTCTTT	CASSPGQGMNTEAFF
TRBJ2-3	TRBV5-6	TRBD2	.	TGTGCCAGCAGCTTCTCGGGACTAGCAGATACGCAGTATTTT	CASSFSGLADTQYF
TRBJ1-2	TRBV11-2	.	.	TGTGCCAGCAGCTTAACTGCAGGGTCAAGGTCTCCCTATGGCTACACCTTC	CASSLTAGSRSPYGYTF
TRBJ1-2	TRBV5-5	.	.	TGTGCCAGCAGCTTGCATCCGTCCGGCAGCCAAGGGGACTATGGCTACACCTTC	CASSLHPSGSQGDYGYTF
TRBJ2-7	TRBV9	.	.	TGTGCCAGCAGCGTAGGAGATTGGTACGAGCAGTACTTC	CASSVGDWYEQYF
TRBJ1-3	TRBV5-1	.	.	TGCGCCAGCAGCTTGGGAGGCTCTGGAAACACCATATATTTT	CASSLGGSGNTIYF
TRBJ2-2	TRBV6-5	.	.	TGTGCCAGCAGTTACGGCGGATACACCGGGGAGCTGTTTTTT	CASSYGGYTGELFF
TRBJ1-5	TRBV9	.	once	TGTGCCAGCAGCCTTGACAGTTATAGCAATCAGCCCCAGCATTTT	CASSLDSYSNQPQHF
TRBJ2-2	TRBV6-1	TRBD1	.	TGTGCCAACGACAGGGTAAGGACCGGGGAGCTGTTTTTT	CANDRVRTGELFF
TRBJ2-1	TRBV9	TRBD2	.	TGTGCCAGCAGCGTAGGTGGGACTAGCGGCCCGAATGAGCAGTTCTTC	CASSVGGTSGPNEQFF
TRBJ1-1	TRBV5-1	.	.	TGCGCCAGCAGCTTCGAGGGTTCGGGGACTGAAGCTTTCTTT	CASSFEGSGTEAFF
TRBJ1-2	TRBV6-1	TRBD1	.	TGTGCCAGCAGTAGCCCGGCGACAGGGACTTATGGCTACACCTTC	CASSSPATGTYGYTF
TRBJ1-5	TRBV28	TRBD1	.	TGTGCCAGCAGTTTAGGTCCAGGGGGCGACCAGCCCCAGCATTTT	CASSLGPGGDQPQHF
TRBJ1-2	TRBV5-4	TRBD1	once	TGTGCCAGCAGTCTGGACAGGGACTATGGCTACACCTTC	CASSLDRDYGYTF
TRBJ1-2	TRBV6-5	TRBD1	once	TGTGCCAGCAGGCAGGGGGGAGCTAACTATGGCTACACCTTC	CASRQGGANYGYTF
TRBJ1-2	TRBV6-1	.	.	TGTGCCAGCAGTGAATACAGCTATGGCTACACCTTC	CASSEYSYGYTF
TRBJ2-1	TRBV2	.	.	TGTGCCAGCAAAGGCCTAGCAAACAATGAGCAGTTCTTC	CASKGLANNEQFF
TRBJ2-7	TRBV4-1	TRBD2	.	TGCGCCAGCAGCCAGGGACTAGCGGGAGCGGGCGAGCAGTACTTC	CASSQGLAGAGEQYF
TRBJ1-1	TRBV10-3	.	.	TGTGCCATCAGGGGAGGGGCTCCCTCTGAAGCTTTCTTT	CAIRGGAPSEAFF
TRBJ1-2	TRBV10-2	.	.	.	CASSTSGGFAYGYTF
TRBJ2-7	TRBV30	.	.	TGTGCCTGGAGGACCCAGCGGCAGTACTTC	CAWRTQRQYF
TRBJ2-5	TRBV28	TRBD2	.	TGTGCCAGCAGCGGGTTCGGCGGGAGTAGTCAAGAGACCCAGTACTTC	CASSGFGGSSQETQYF
TRBJ2-1	TRBV12-5	TRBD2	.	TGTGCTAGTGGTTTGGTAGCGGGGGGGTTTTCGAATGAGCAGTTCTTC	CASGLVAGGFSNEQFF
TRBJ2-7	TRBV9	.	.	TGTGCCAGCAGCCGTGGGGGCGGCGAGCAGTACTTC	CASSRGGGEQYF
TRBJ2-7	TRBV10-2	.	.	TGCGCCAGCTCCCCACTGATCTCCTACGAGCAGTACTTC	CASSPLISYEQYF
TRBJ1-6	TRBV25-1	.	few	TGTGCCAGCAGTGGTCAGGATAATTCACCCCTCCACTTT	CASSGQDNSPLHF
TRBJ2-2	TRBV7-9	TRBD1	.	TGTGCCAGCGTATATCCGGGACAGGGTAGACTCACCGGGGAGCTGTTTTTT	CASVYPGQGRLTGELFF
TRBJ1-1	TRBV6-6	.	.	TGTGCCAGCAGGGTCTACCTGAACACTGAAGCTTTCTTT	CASRVYLNTEAFF
TRBJ1-5	TRBV19	TRBD1	.	TGTGCCAGTAGTTGGTGGCAGGGGGCCAGCAATCAGCCCCAGCATTTT	CASSWWQGASNQPQHF